In its sample, the clone carrying this T cell receptor beta chain was seen once. Its antigen is not known. The data are from a study of T cell clonotyping in hematopoietic cell transplantation. General observations from the study: Broader posttransplant TCR repertoire diversity was predicted by graft donor and pretransplant recipient Inverse Simpson Index values. Without cell sorting, CD4 versus CD8 contributions remain unresolved. Recipient TCR diversity dropped after transplant; expanded clonotypes rose from day 30 to 180.

Repertoires were generated with immunoSEQ multiplex PCR, while TCRdb's copy carries only in-frame clones and drops some. The table has roughly 2,200 clones, 75% to 90% seen once. The CDR3 sequence is 13 residues long. The ends were cut back, 0 bases at V and 13 bases at J, with 12 bases in the middle. The V gene's germline CDR1 is LGHNA and CDR2 YNFKEQ. The sequenced material came from peripheral blood mononuclear cells. The TCR was taken from a man aged 40-50 years in good health. Some clones in this sample may be carry-over from other donors' samples. The chain carries TRBV4-2 and TRBJ1-4; D ambiguous. In nucleotides, the CDR3 is TGTGCCAGCAGCCAAGAGGGGAGGGCGGGACTGTTTTTT. Amino acids: CASSQEGRAGLFF.